One and the same sample provided the 20 T cell receptor beta chains below, sequenced in a study of metastatic and nonmetastatic thyroid tumors. Each patient came to thyroid surgery without any prior treatment (of any kind). TCRdb re-processed the PCR reads through MiXCR. The repertoire consists of about 20,000 clones, with around 34% occurring once and the leading ten covering 29%. The material sequenced was tumor tissue. Every receptor here comes from a female donor with papillary thyroid cancer or a benign thyroid nodule (not recorded which). Some clones in this sample may be carry-over from other donors' samples.

V is TRBV5-1 and J is TRBJ2-7; D is perhaps TRBD1 or TRBD2 (5 bases each). This CDR3 contains 14 residues. V lost 0 bases, J lost 1 base, and 8 bases lay in between. Germline CDR1 is SGHRS and CDR2 is YFSETQ. In DNA form, the CDR3 reads TGCGCCAGCAGCTTGGACTGGGGGTCCTACGAGCAGTACTTC. Its protein is CASSLDWGSYEQYF.

The table lists this clone with a few counts. This CDR3 is CASSQRPTVLFF. The CDR3 DNA sequence: TGTGCCAGCAGCCAGCGCCCGACGGTACTGTTTTTT. J is TRBJ1-4 and V is TRBV6-2 or TRBV6-3; no clear D. The CDR3 extends over 12 amino acids. Germline V gene data show CDR1 as MNHEY and CDR2 as SVGEGT. V dropped 6 bases and J dropped 13 bases, with 15 bases sitting between them.

The CDR3 DNA is TGCGCCAGCAGCCAAGAACGAGGGGGACTAGCGGACGAGCAGTACTTC. Amino acids: CASSQERGGLADEQYF. The chain couples TRBV4-3 to TRBJ2-7; 11 nucleotides agree with TRBD2. V was pared by 0 bases and J by 5 bases, with 6 bases of the junction left unmatched. This CDR3 contains 16 residues. CDR1 LGHNA and CDR2 YSLEER come from the germline V gene.

The CDR3 reads CASTWAVGTEAFF. DNA of the CDR3: TGTGCCAGTACGTGGGCAGTCGGAACTGAAGCTTTCTTT. V usage is TRBV19 and J usage is TRBJ1-1, with D unresolved. The length of the CDR3 is 13 residues. Trimming cost V 7 bases and J 5 bases, with 14 bases left between them. Germline CDR1 reads LNHDA; CDR2 reads SQIVND (reference sequence).

This clone was detected only a few times. The V call is TRBV12-3 or TRBV12-4, the J call TRBJ2-7; D perhaps matches TRBD1 (6 bases). Trimming took 5 bases from V and 3 from J, leaving 11 bases between them. There are 13 residues in the CDR3. This chain's CDR3 is CASSQDRVYEQYF. The CDR3 DNA is TGTGCCAGCAGTCAGGACAGAGTCTACGAGCAGTACTTC.

The V and J genes are TRBV12-3 or TRBV12-4 and TRBJ1-1; D ambiguous. The V and J ends lost 5 bases and 1 base respectively, with 8 bases between them. The CDR3 spans 13 residues. This CDR3 reads CASSPQQNTEAFF. The DNA of the CDR3 is TGTGCCAGCAGTCCTCAACAGAACACTGAAGCTTTCTTT.

This clone was observed a few times. The gene calls are TRBV28 and TRBJ1-5, with 8 nucleotides matching TRBD1. Germline lookup yields CDR1 MDHEN and CDR2 SYDVKM. The trim removed 6 bases at V and 2 bases at J, leaving 6 bases unmatched. The CDR3 has 15 amino acids. CDR3 in DNA: TGTGCCAGCAGACCCTACAGGGGGGGCAATCAGCCCCAGCATTTT. This codes for CASRPYRGGNQPQHF.

The table lists this clone with a count of one. Its ends do not fully match the called genes, so a read error is possible. V usage is TRBV9 and J usage is TRBJ2-5; D is perhaps TRBD2 (6 bases). Germline V gene data show CDR1 as SGDLS and CDR2 as YYNGEE. This CDR3 has 14 residues. The CDR3 coding sequence is TGTGCCAGCAGCGTGGGCGGGGACCAGGAGACCCAGTACTTC. Translation: CASSVGGDQETQYF.

The sample holds a few counts of this clone. V is TRBV12-3 or TRBV12-4 and J is TRBJ2-7; 8 bases fit TRBD2. CDR3 size: 16 residues. V shed 7 bases and J 5 bases; nucleotides not matched to a gene: 16. CDR3 in DNA: TGTGCCAGCACCTCCGCGTGGGCGGGAGGTCCGAACGAGCAGTACTTC. This sequence encodes CASTSAWAGGPNEQYF.

This clone was counted between two and nine times. The chain has TRBV9 and TRBJ1-3, with D maybe TRBD1 (5 bases). This CDR3 spans 14 amino acids. Trimming shortened V by 0 bases and J by 4 bases, and 8 bases separated the two germline ends. Germline lookup yields CDR1 SGDLS and CDR2 YYNGEE. The CDR3 region is CASSVGGLGNTIYF. As DNA, the CDR3 is TGTGCCAGCAGCGTAGGGGGACTAGGAAACACCATATATTTT.

This clone has a handful of counts. The chain is built from TRBV12-3 or TRBV12-4 and TRBJ2-7; a weak D match, TRBD1 (5 bases). Trimming removed 3 bases from V and 5 bases from J, with 11 bases in between. This CDR3 contains 13 residues. This CDR3 reads CASSFPGKHEQYF. CDR3 DNA sequence: TGTGCCAGCAGTTTTCCAGGGAAACACGAGCAGTACTTC.

The chain recombines TRBV28 with TRBJ1-6; unclear D gene. The V gene's germline CDR1 is MDHEN and CDR2 SYDVKM. CDR3 length equals 14 residues. V dropped 4 bases and J dropped 9 bases, with 13 bases sitting between them. CDR3 coding DNA: TGTGCCAGCAGTTACACGTCGGGCCTTTCACCCCTCCACTTT. It translates to CASSYTSGLSPLHF. The full variable domain, its missing parts supplied by reference TRBV28 and TRBJ1-6, is DVKVTQSSRYLVKRTGEKVFLECVQDMDHENMFWYRQDPGLGLRLIYFSYDVKMKEKGDIPEGYSVSREKKERFSLILESASTNQTSMYLCASSYTSGLSPLHFGNGTRLTVT.

The gene calls are TRBV7-9 and TRBJ2-1; D not resolved. Germline V gene data show CDR1 as SEHNR and CDR2 as FQNEAQ (reference sequence). This CDR3 is 14 amino acids long. V was shortened by 1 base and J by 5 bases, with 9 bases between the two germline ends. The CDR3 DNA is TGTGCCAGCAGCTTAGACCGCAGAGACAATGAGCAGTTCTTC. This encodes CASSLDRRDNEQFF.

As DNA, the CDR3 is TGTGCCATCAGTGAGTCCGGACAGGGGTCTTACGAGCAGTACTTC. Amino acids: CAISESGQGSYEQYF. The V call is TRBV10-3, the J call TRBJ2-7, with 9 bases matching TRBD1. V was pared by 0 bases and J by 4 bases, with 4 bases of the junction left unmatched. The CDR3 consists of 15 residues. Germline V gene sequence: CDR1 ENHRY, CDR2 SYGVKD.

Of note for this clone: The junction departs from germline at one end; a sequencing error may be responsible. This chain connects TRBV7-2 to TRBJ2-2; tentatively, D is TRBD2 (5 bases). This CDR3 has 17 residues. Germline V CDR1 and CDR2: SGHTA, FQGNSA. The CDR3 DNA reads as TGTGCCAGCAGCTTGGCGACTACCAGGAGGAACACCGGGGAACTGTTTTTT. Protein sequence: CASSLATTRRNTGELFF.

The rearrangement links TRBV20-1 to TRBJ2-7; a weak D match, TRBD1 (5 bases). Germline V gene data show CDR1 as DFQATT and CDR2 as SNEGSKA (reference sequence). The length of the CDR3 is 17 residues. Trimming took off 0 bases at V and 0 bases at J, with 18 bases between the two ends. DNA of the CDR3: TGCAGTGCTAGAGATAGCCTTGGTGGGGCCTTCTCCTACGAGCAGTACTTC. This sequence encodes CSARDSLGGAFSYEQYF.

There are a few counts of this clone. The chain combines TRBV6-2 or TRBV6-3 with TRBJ2-7; D might be TRBD1 (6 bases). CDR1 is MNHEY and CDR2 is SVGEGT in the germline V gene. Trimming pared 1 base from V and 2 bases from J, leaving 12 bases between. The CDR3 consists of 15 residues. CDR3 sequence reads: CASSYLTGPTYEQYF. The CDR3 DNA reads TGTGCCAGCAGTTACTTAACAGGGCCTACCTACGAGCAGTACTTC.

This clone was seen a few times. The genes are TRBV28 and TRBJ2-1; tentative D call: TRBD1 (5 bases). This CDR3 spans 15 amino acids. V dropped 3 bases and J dropped 6 bases, with 15 bases sitting between them. Germline V gene lookup returns CDR1 MDHEN and CDR2 SYDVKM. CDR3 sequence reads: CASSLSSGFANEQFF. DNA for the CDR3: TGTGCCAGCAGTTTGTCGTCAGGGTTCGCCAATGAGCAGTTCTTC.

This clone was counted only a few times. The sample carries other DNA sequences with the same CDR3. This chain uses TRBV6-1 with TRBJ2-7; either TRBD1 or TRBD2 may supply D (5 bases each). The V and J ends lost 3 bases and 2 bases respectively, with 11 bases between them. The CDR3 spans 14 residues. Germline CDR1 is MNHNS and CDR2 is SASEGT. CDR3 coding DNA: TGTGCCAGCAGTGATCGGGGCGGCCCCTACGAGCAGTACTTC. Its protein is CASSDRGGPYEQYF.

This clone came up a few times. The chain has TRBV6-2 or TRBV6-3 and TRBJ1-4; TRBD1 agrees at 7 bases. The CDR3 runs 16 residues. The germline V gene has CDR1 MNHEY and CDR2 SVGEGT. With 8 bases clipped from V and 6 bases from J, the junction kept 15 bases outside the gene matches. CDR3 DNA sequence: TGTGCCAGCCGAAAGGACCGGGACAGCCGCGATGAAAAACTGTTTTTT. As protein: CASRKDRDSRDEKLFF.